This TCR beta chain was sequenced during a study of siplizumab effects on memory and regulatory T cells. Regarding the study as a whole: A minor fraction of alloreactive clones, and no more, mapped to unstimulated subsets. Unstimulated naive T cells seemed to show more diversity than memory cells did, and they also seemed to be among the major contributors to the alloresponse. Treatment with siplizumab left mappable alloreactive CD4+ clones averaging roughly 70% Treg-derived, compared with 26.9% in controls.

The data were produced by immunoSEQ multiplex PCR, yet TCRdb's version contains in-frame clones alone and is incomplete. The sample lists roughly 100,000 clones; approximately 90% were seen once. A single count supports this clone. The target antigen is unknown. This CDR3 region has 13 residues. Germline values: CDR1 MNHNS, CDR2 SASEGT. Trimming pared 7 bases from V and 0 bases from J, leaving 10 bases between. Material: CD4+ T cells sorted from blood. This sequence joins TRBV6-1 and TRBJ2-7; TRBD2 is a possible D gene (5 bases). The clonotype comes from a human donor in good health. The CDR3 is CASIPDSSYEQYF. The CDR3 coding sequence is TGTGCCAGCATTCCGGACTCCTCCTACGAGCAGTACTTC.